One T cell receptor (beta chain) is described in this entry. The data belong to a study of CDR3 diversity in severe acne. V lost 3 bases and J lost 4; bases outside the gene matches: 10. The CDR3 runs 16 residues. Germline-derived CDR1 and CDR2 are SGHTA and FQGNSA. TCRdb reprocessed the PCR reads with MiXCR, giving one entry per CDR3 protein. The profile shows tens of thousands of distinct CDR3 sequences, 45% to 55% of them singletons. The chain combines TRBV7-2 with TRBJ2-7; 9 bases map to TRBD1. This sequence was found in a male donor in good health, without acne. The specimen was blood. The CDR3 bases are TGTGCCAGCAGCTTCATACCCGGGACAGGGTCGTACGAGCAGTACTTC. Residues: CASSFIPGTGSYEQYF.